The entry that follows covers one TCR beta chain sequence. Its antigen is not identified. Using immunoSEQ multiplex PCR, the repertoire was profiled, and TCRdb retains in-frame clones only, with some absent. The sample holds roughly 150,000 clones; almost 95% are singletons and the top ten take 2.3%. The entry originates in a study of T cell responses to AZD1222 COVID-19 vaccine. The overall study: Doses given second, at about 4 or about 12 weeks, were pooled.

The CDR3 totals 14 residues. With 5 bases removed from V and 2 bases from J, the gap between germline ends came to 12 bases. In germline, CDR1 is MNHEY, CDR2 SVGAGI. General study findings and limits: Spike-specific TCR breadth and depth grew following two AZD1222 doses. As reported, nearly half of all spike-specific TCRs target variant regions that are unmutated.

The rearrangement links TRBV6-5 to TRBJ1-1, with D unresolved. The source is an adult in good health. Sample: peripheral blood, taken on day 0 of AZD1222 vaccination. The CDR3, as DNA: TGTGCCAGCAGTAACCGCCGGGTCAACACTGAAGCTTTCTTT. It specifies CASSNRRVNTEAFF.